This T cell receptor beta chain emerged from a study of CD8 T cells in ankylosing spondylitis. Points from the study as a whole: Within ankylosing spondylitis blood, a TCR beta motif made up of several highly homologous variants appeared to be characteristic.

TCRdb fed the 5' RACE reads into MiXCR, producing one record per CDR3 protein. The data hold 700,000 to 1,000,000 distinct CDR3 sequences, with about 12% observed a single time. This clonotype was counted between two and nine times. Its specificity is unknown. With 6 bases removed from V and 0 bases from J, the gap between germline ends came to 9 bases. This CDR3 spans 14 amino acids. Sequenced material: blood, either unsorted or a sorted T cell fraction (not recorded which). The V and J genes are TRBV12-3 or TRBV12-4 and TRBJ1-3; perhaps TRBD1 as D (5 bases). This receptor was obtained from a male donor with ankylosing spondylitis. The CDR3 protein is CASSPTGSGNTIYF. The CDR3, as DNA: TGTGCCAGCAGCCCCACAGGCTCTGGAAACACCATATATTTT.